The 20 T cell receptor beta chains in this list originate from one sample, sequenced in a study of regulatory T cells in long-lasting Graves disease. Combining iRepertoire HTBI primers with Arm-PCR of CDR3 regions, the authors built TCR beta libraries. TCRdb reprocessed the multiplex PCR reads with MiXCR, giving one entry per CDR3 protein. The sample lists a few hundred thousand distinct CDR3 sequences, 20% to 25% seen once, with 28% in the top ten. Time point specified: persistent/refractory GD, antithyroid drugs over 5 years with positive TRAb. RNA extracted from PBMCs served as the sequencing template. The specimen was peripheral blood mononuclear cells (PBMCs), collected when the disease was refractory, from a patient treated with antithyroid drugs. Receptors were obtained from a woman between 40 and 55 years old with Graves disease.

V is TRBV29-1 and J is TRBJ2-3; 9 bases line up with TRBD2. The V gene end was trimmed by 1 base and the J gene end by 3 bases; junction bases not matched to a gene: 5. This CDR3 contains 15 residues. The germline V gene encodes CDR1 SQVTM and CDR2 ANQGSEA. The CDR3, as DNA: TGCAGCGTTGAAGGGGCTAGCGGGGTAACAGATACGCAGTATTTT. It yields the protein CSVEGASGVTDTQYF.

This clonotype was found many times. The chain links TRBV3-1 to TRBJ1-2; 7 bases fit TRBD1. The V segment lost 5 bases and the J segment 7 bases; nucleotides outside the gene matches: 7. Germline V gene sequence: CDR1 LGHDT, CDR2 YNNKEL (reference sequence). CDR3 length equals 13 residues. The CDR3 nucleotides read TGTGCCAGCAGCTCTTCGACAGGGAGTGGCTACACCTTC. Translated, it gives CASSSSTGSGYTF.

There are many counts of this clonotype. This chain connects TRBV6-1 to TRBJ1-1; TRBD1 matches at 7 bases. This CDR3 spans 14 amino acids. The germline gives CDR1 MNHNS, CDR2 SASEGT. J lost 5 bases, V lost 4 bases, and 7 bases had no gene match. The CDR3 bases are TGTGCCAGCAGTGCTCGACAGGGAAGAACTGAAGCTTTCTTT. It encodes CASSARQGRTEAFF.

The CDR3 loop reads CASSYAGTSGSSTDTQYF. CDR3 nucleotide sequence: TGTGCCAGCAGCTACGCCGGGACTAGCGGCTCTAGCACAGATACGCAGTATTTT. The chain couples TRBV7-3 to TRBJ2-3, with 11 bases aligning to TRBD2. V shed 4 bases and J 0 bases; nucleotides not matched to a gene: 9. The CDR3 has 18 residues. Germline V gene lookup returns CDR1 SGHTA and CDR2 FQGTGA. The complete variable domain, with remaining parts taken from reference TRBV7-3 and TRBJ2-3, reads GAGVSQTPSNKVTEKGKYVELRCDPISGHTALYWYRQSLGQGPEFLIYFQGTGAADDSGLPNDRFFAVRPEGSVSTLKIQRTERGDSAVYLCASSYAGTSGSSTDTQYFGPGTRLTVL.

This clonotype was counted many times. The V gene is TRBV15, the J gene TRBJ1-5; D call uncertain. The CDR3 runs 13 residues. Germline V gene lookup returns CDR1 LNHNV and CDR2 YYDKDF (reference sequence). V was cut by 7 bases and J by 4 bases, with 11 bases left in between. CDR3 protein: CATTMELNQPQHF. The CDR3 bases are TGTGCCACCACAATGGAGCTAAATCAGCCCCAGCATTTT.

This clonotype was detected ten times or more. J is TRBJ1-4 and V is TRBV28; D may be TRBD1 (6 bases). The ends were cut back, 5 bases at V and 0 bases at J, with 13 bases in the middle. CDR3 length equals 16 residues. Germline V gives CDR1 MDHEN, CDR2 SYDVKM. The CDR3 nucleotides are TGTGCCAGCAGTCCCAGGGACACTGCAACTAATGAAAAACTGTTTTTT. Translating gives CASSPRDTATNEKLFF.

V gene TRBV19 combines with J gene TRBJ1-5; D not certain. Trimming took 3 bases from V and 3 from J, leaving 12 bases between them. The CDR3 totals 15 residues. Per the germline V gene, CDR1 is LNHDA and CDR2 is SQIVND (reference sequence). The CDR3 loop is CASSIWTADNQPQHF. Here the CDR3 DNA reads TGTGCCAGTAGTATTTGGACGGCAGACAATCAGCCCCAGCATTTT.

This clonotype has at least ten counts. The V and J genes are TRBV2 and TRBJ2-2; 13 bases line up with TRBD2. V lost 5 bases, J lost 5 bases, and 2 bases stayed unmatched. Germline assignment: CDR1 SNHLY and CDR2 FYNNEI. This CDR3 is built from 15 residues. CDR3 loop: CASSPLAGGTGELFF. For the CDR3, the DNA is TGTGCCAGCAGTCCACTAGCGGGAGGGACCGGGGAGCTGTTTTTT. Using reference TRBV2 and TRBJ2-2 for the parts outside the CDR3, the full variable domain is EPEVTQTPSHQVTQMGQEVILRCVPISNHLYFYWYRQILGQKVEFLVSFYNNEISEKSEIFDDQFSVERPDGSNFTLKIRSTKLEDSAMYFCASSPLAGGTGELFFGEGSRLTVL.

At least ten counts were recorded for this clonotype. The genes are TRBV7-8 and TRBJ2-7; 9 positions agree with TRBD2. V trimming: 0 bases; J trimming: 3 bases; junction bases outside the gene matches: 3. The CDR3 is 15 amino acids. Germline assignment: CDR1 SGHVS and CDR2 FQNEAQ. As DNA, the CDR3 is TGTGCCAGCAGCTTAGCGGGTAGCGGGAGCTACGAGCAGTACTTC. This translates into CASSLAGSGSYEQYF.

The rearrangement joins TRBV2 to TRBJ2-3; D call uncertain. The CDR3 extends over 13 amino acids. V was pared by 4 bases and J by 0 bases, with 5 bases between. CDR1 is SNHLY, CDR2 FYNNEI, per germline. In DNA form, the CDR3 reads TGTGCCAGCAGTGCGAGCAGCACAGATACGCAGTATTTT. Translated, it gives CASSASSTDTQYF.

This chain joins TRBV12-3 or TRBV12-4 and TRBJ1-2; D might be TRBD1 (5 bases). The CDR3 extends over 14 amino acids. Trimming removed 8 bases at V and 1 base at J, with 14 bases between. The CDR3 sequence: CASRMGRINYGYTF. CDR3 bases: TGTGCCAGCCGGATGGGACGGATTAACTATGGCTACACCTTC.

This clonotype was recorded a few times. The rearrangement joins TRBV28 to TRBJ1-4; 9 bases agree with TRBD1. Germline loops: CDR1 MDHEN, CDR2 SYDVKM. Trimming cost V 1 base and J 12 bases; bases outside gene matches: 9. The CDR3 runs to 15 residues. The CDR3 loop is CASSLFLQGAQELFF. The CDR3 coding sequence is TGTGCCAGCAGTTTATTCTTACAGGGGGCCCAGGAACTGTTTTTT.

V usage is TRBV28 and J usage is TRBJ2-3, with D uncertain. This CDR3 has 15 amino acids. Deletions cut 5 bases from V and 4 bases from J, with 16 bases between. Germline loops: CDR1 MDHEN, CDR2 SYDVKM. The CDR3 DNA sequence: TGTGCCAGCAGTCCCTGGCAGCGAAGTGCAGATACGCAGTATTTT. It specifies CASSPWQRSADTQYF.

J is TRBJ1-2 and V is TRBV6-1, with TRBD1 matching over 7 bases. The germline gives CDR1 MNHNS, CDR2 SASEGT. The V gene end was trimmed by 4 bases and the J gene end by 3 bases; junction bases not matched to a gene: 8. The CDR3 is 15 amino acids. The CDR3 protein is CASSVDREIDYGYTF. The CDR3 bases are TGTGCCAGCAGTGTAGACAGGGAAATAGACTATGGCTACACCTTC.

This chain links TRBV4-1 with TRBJ2-1; the match to TRBD2 covers 12 bases. Germline V gene lookup returns CDR1 MGHRA and CDR2 YSYEKL. The CDR3 length is 16 residues. The V segment lost 2 bases and the J segment 9 bases; nucleotides outside the gene matches: 8. The DNA of the CDR3 is TGCGCCAGCAGCCAATCCGGGACTAGCGGGTTGAGTGAGCAGTTCTTC. Protein product: CASSQSGTSGLSEQFF.

This clonotype was seen ten or more times. The chain carries TRBV10-3 and TRBJ1-2; D gene unclear. The ends were cut back, 3 bases at V and 2 bases at J, with 7 bases in the middle. Germline loops: CDR1 ENHRY, CDR2 SYGVKD. The length of the CDR3 is 13 residues. The CDR3 is CAISEVTNYGYTF. CDR3 bases: TGTGCCATCAGTGAAGTGACAAACTATGGCTACACCTTC.

This clonotype appeared a few times. The chain uses TRBV20-1 and TRBJ1-1, with no clear D. V was cut by 5 bases and J by 0 bases, with 28 bases left in between. The CDR3 spans 19 residues. Germline lookup yields CDR1 DFQATT and CDR2 SNEGSKA (reference sequence). The CDR3 nucleotides read TGCAGTGCTGGTGGGGAACGATTTGGAGCAGCCATTATGAACACTGAAGCTTTCTTT. It codes for CSAGGERFGAAIMNTEAFF.

V gene TRBV5-1 combines with J gene TRBJ2-7, with D possibly called TRBD1 or TRBD2 (6 bases each). Trimming shortened V by 5 bases and J by 6 bases, and 12 bases separated the two germline ends. Germline V gene sequence: CDR1 SGHRS, CDR2 YFSETQ. The CDR3 sequence is 12 residues long. As DNA, the CDR3 is TGCGCCAGCAGAAGGAGGGGGAGCGAGCAGTACTTC. Translation gives CASRRRGSEQYF. Combining the CDR3 with reference TRBV5-1 and TRBJ2-7 gives the whole variable domain KAGVTQTPRYLIKTRGQQVTLSCSPISGHRSVSWYQQTPGQGLQFLFEYFSETQRNKGNFPGRFSGRQFSNSRSEMNVSTLELGDSALYLCASRRRGSEQYFGPGTRLTVT.

The chain carries TRBV7-2 and TRBJ2-2; 11 bases line up with TRBD2. The CDR3 has 18 residues. The germline gives CDR1 SGHTA, CDR2 FQGNSA. The ends lost 1 base at V and 1 base at J; junction bases unmatched: 5. The DNA for the CDR3 is TGTGCCAGCAGCTTAGTTTACGGGACTAGCGGGAACACCGGGGAGCTGTTTTTT. This sequence encodes CASSLVYGTSGNTGELFF.

In this sample, this clonotype turned up a few times. The rearrangement uses TRBV7-2 and TRBJ2-2, with D maybe TRBD1 (6 bases). Germline V lookup: CDR1 SGHTA, CDR2 FQGNSA. The V gene lost 5 bases and the J gene lost 0 bases, with 10 bases spanning the gap. This CDR3 is built from 15 residues. CDR3 bases: TGTGCCAGCAGCGGGACAAACACGAACACCGGGGAGCTGTTTTTT. This sequence encodes CASSGTNTNTGELFF.